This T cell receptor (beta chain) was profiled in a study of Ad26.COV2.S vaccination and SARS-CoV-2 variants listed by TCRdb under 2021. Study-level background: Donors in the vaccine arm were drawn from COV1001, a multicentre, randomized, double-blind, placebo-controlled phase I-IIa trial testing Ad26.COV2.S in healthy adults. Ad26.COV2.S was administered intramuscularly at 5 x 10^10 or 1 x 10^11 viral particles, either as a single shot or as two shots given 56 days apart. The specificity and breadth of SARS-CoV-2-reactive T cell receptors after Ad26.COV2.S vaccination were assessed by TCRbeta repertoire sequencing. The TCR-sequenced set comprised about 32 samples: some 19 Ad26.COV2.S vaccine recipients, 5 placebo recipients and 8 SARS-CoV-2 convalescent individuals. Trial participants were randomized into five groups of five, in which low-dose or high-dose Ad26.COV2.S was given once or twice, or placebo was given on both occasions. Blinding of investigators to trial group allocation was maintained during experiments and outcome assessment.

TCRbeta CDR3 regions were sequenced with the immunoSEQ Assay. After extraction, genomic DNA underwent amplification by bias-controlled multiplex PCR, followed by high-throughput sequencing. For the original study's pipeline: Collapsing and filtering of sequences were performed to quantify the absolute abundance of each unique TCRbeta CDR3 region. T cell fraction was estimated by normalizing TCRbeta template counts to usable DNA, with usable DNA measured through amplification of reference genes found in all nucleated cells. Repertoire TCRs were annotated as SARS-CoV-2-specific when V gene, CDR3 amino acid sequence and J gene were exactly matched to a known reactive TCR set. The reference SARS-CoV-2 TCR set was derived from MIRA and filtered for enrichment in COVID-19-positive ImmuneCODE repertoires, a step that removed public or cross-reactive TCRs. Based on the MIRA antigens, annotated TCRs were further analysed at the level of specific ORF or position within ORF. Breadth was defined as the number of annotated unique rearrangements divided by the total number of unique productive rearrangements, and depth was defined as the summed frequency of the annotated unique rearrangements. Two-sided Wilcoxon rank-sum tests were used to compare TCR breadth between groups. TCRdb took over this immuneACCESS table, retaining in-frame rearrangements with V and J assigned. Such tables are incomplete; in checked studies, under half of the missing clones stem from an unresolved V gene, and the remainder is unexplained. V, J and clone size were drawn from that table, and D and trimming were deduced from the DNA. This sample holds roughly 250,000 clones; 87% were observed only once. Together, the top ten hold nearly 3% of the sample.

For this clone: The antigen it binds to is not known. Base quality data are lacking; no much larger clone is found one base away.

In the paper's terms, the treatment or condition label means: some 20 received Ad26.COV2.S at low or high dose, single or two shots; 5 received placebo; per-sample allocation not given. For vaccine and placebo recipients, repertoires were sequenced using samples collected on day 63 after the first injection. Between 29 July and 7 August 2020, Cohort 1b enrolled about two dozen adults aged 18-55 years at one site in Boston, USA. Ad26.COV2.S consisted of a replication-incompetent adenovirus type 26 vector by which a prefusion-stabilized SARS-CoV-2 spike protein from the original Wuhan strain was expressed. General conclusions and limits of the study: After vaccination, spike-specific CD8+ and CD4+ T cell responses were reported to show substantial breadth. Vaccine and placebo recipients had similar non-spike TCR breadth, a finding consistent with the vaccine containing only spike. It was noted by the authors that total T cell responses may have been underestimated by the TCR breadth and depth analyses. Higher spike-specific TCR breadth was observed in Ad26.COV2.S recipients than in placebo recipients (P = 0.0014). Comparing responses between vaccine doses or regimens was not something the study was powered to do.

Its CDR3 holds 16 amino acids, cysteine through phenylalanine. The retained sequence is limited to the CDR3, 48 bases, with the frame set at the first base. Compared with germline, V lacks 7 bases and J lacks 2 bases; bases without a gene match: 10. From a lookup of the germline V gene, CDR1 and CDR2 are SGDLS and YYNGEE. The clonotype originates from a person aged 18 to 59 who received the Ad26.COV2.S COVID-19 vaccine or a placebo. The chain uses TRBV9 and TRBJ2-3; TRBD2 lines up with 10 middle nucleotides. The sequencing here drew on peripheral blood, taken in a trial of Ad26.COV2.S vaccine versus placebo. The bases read TGTGCCAGCGCACTAACTGGACTAGCGGTCACAGATACGCAGTATTTT. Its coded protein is CASALTGLAVTDTQYF.